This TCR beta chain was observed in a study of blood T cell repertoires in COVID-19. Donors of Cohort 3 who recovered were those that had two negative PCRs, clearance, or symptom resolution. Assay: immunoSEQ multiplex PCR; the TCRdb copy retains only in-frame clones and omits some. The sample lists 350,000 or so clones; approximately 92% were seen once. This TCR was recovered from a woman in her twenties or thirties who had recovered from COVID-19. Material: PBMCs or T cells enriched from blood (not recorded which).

The CDR3 DNA sequence: TGCGCCAGCAGCCAAGTCGCAGGGGCCAACTCTGGAAACACCATATATTTT. Protein: CASSQVAGANSGNTIYF. V gene TRBV4-3 combines with J gene TRBJ1-3; weak D call: TRBD1 (6 bases). The CDR3 length is 17 residues. Germline values: CDR1 LGHNA, CDR2 YSLEER. The V end lost 1 base, the J end lost 0 bases, and 13 bases lay between the germline ends.